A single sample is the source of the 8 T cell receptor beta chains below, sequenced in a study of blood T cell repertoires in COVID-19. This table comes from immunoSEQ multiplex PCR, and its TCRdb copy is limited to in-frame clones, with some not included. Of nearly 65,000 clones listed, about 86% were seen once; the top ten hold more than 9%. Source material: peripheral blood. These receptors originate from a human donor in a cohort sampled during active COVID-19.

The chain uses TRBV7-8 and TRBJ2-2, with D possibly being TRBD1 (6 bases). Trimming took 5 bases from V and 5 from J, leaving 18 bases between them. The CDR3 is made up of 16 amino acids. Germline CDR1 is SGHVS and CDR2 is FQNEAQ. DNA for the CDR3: TGTGCCAGCAGCCCTTCTGGGACAAGGAGTACCGGGGAGCTGTTTTTT. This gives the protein CASSPSGTRSTGELFF.

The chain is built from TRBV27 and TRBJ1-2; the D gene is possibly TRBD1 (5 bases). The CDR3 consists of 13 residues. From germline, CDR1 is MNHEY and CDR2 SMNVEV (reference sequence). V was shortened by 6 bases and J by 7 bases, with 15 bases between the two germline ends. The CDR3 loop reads CASSPPGFGGYTF. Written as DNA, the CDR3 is TGTGCCAGCAGCCCACCAGGGTTTGGTGGCTACACCTTC.

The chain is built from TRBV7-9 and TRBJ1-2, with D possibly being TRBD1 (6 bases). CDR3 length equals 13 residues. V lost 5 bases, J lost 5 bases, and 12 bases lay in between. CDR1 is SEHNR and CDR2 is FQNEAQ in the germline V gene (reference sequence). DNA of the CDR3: TGTGCCAGCAGCCGGGACATCGGGTATGGCTACACCTTC. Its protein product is CASSRDIGYGYTF.

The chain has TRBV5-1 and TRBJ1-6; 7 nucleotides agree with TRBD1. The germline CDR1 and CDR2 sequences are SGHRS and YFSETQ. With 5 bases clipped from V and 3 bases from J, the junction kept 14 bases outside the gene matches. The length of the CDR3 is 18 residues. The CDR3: CASRLSTSDRIYNSPLHF. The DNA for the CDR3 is TGCGCCAGCAGGCTTTCGACTTCGGACAGGATCTATAATTCACCCCTCCACTTT.

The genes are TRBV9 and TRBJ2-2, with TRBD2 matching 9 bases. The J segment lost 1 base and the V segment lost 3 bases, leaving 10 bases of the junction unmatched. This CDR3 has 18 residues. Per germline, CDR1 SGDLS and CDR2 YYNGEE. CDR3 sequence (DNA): TGTGCCAGCAGCGGGAGTGGGCTGACTAGCGGGAACACCGGGGAGCTGTTTTTT. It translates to CASSGSGLTSGNTGELFF.

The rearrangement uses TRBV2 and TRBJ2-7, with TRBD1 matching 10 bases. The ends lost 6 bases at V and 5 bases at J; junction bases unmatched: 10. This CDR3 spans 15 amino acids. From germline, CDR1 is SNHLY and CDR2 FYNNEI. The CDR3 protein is CASRGGTGAVDEQYF. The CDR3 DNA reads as TGTGCCAGCAGGGGTGGGACAGGGGCCGTGGACGAGCAGTACTTC.

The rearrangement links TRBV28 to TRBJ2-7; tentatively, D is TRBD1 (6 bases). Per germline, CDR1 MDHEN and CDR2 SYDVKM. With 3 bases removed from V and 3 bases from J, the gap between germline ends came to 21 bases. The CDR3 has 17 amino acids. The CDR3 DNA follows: TGTGCCAGCAGTTTCCATAAACAGGGTGTGGCGGTCTACGAGCAGTACTTC. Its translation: CASSFHKQGVAVYEQYF.

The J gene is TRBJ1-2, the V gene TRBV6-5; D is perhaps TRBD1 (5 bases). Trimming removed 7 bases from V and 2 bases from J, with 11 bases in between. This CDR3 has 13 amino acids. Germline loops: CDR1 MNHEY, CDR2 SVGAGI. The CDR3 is CASTLGGNYGYTF. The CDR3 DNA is TGTGCCAGCACCTTGGGGGGAAACTATGGCTACACCTTC.